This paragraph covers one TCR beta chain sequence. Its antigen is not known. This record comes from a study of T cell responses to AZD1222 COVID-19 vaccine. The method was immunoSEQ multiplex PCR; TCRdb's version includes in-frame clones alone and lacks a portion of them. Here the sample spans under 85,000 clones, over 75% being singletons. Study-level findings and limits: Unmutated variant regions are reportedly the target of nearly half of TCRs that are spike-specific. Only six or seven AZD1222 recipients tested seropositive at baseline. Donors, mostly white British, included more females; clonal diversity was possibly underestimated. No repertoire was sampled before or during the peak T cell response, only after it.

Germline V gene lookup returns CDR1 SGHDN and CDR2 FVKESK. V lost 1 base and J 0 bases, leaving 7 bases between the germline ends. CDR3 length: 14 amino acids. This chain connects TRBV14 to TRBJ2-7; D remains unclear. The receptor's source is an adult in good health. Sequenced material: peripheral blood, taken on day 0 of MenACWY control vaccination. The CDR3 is CASSQGLASYEQYF. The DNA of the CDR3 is TGTGCCAGCAGCCAAGGTTTGGCCTCCTACGAGCAGTACTTC.